This T cell receptor (beta chain) was recorded in a study of T-cell reconstitution after alpha-beta-depleted transplantation in children. TCRbeta library preparation incorporated unique molecular identifiers. TCRdb passed the PCR reads through MiXCR, listing each CDR3 protein once. The table shows about 420,000 distinct CDR3 sequences, with 15% to 20% occurring only once. This TCR derives from a boy younger than two who had a stem cell transplant for Wiskott-Aldrich syndrome, so the T cells may come from the graft donor. Sequencing used PBMCs, mostly from graft donor cells, obtained 360 days after TCRalphabeta/CD19-depleted stem cell transplant.

The CDR3 loop is CASSQQRYTEAFF. CDR3 in DNA: TGTGCCAGCAGCCAACAAAGGTACACTGAAGCTTTCTTT. The chain combines TRBV4-2 with TRBJ1-1; D is unclear. This CDR3 is built from 13 residues. The germline CDR1 and CDR2 sequences are LGHNA and YNFKEQ. V was clipped by 2 bases and J by 3 bases, with 7 bases between them.